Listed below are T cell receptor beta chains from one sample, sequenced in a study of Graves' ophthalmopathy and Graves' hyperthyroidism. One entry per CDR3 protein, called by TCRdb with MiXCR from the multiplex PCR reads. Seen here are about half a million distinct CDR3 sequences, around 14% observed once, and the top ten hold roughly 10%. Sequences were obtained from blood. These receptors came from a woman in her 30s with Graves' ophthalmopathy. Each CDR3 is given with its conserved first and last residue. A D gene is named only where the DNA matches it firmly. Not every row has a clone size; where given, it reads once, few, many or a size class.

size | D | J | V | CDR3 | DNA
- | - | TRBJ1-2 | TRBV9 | CASSGGDGYGYTF | TGTGCCAGCAGCGGAGGAGACGGTTATGGCTACACCTTC
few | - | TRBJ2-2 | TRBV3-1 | CASSQDKVKNTGELFF | TGTGCCAGCAGCCAAGATAAAGTCAAGAACACCGGGGAGCTGTTTTTT
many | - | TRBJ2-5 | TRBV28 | CASSFVAGIQETQYF | TGTGCCAGCAGTTTTGTTGCGGGGATTCAAGAGACCCAGTACTTC
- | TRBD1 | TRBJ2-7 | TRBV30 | CAWRDVDRAYEQYF | TGTGCCTGGAGGGACGTTGACAGGGCCTACGAGCAGTACTTC
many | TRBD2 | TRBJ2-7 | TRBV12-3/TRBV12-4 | CASGGSPLAGDTYEQYF | TGTGCCAGCGGGGGGTCCCCACTAGCGGGAGACACTTACGAGCAGTACTTC
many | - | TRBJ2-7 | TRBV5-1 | CASSLTGITYEQYF | TGCGCCAGCAGCTTGACAGGGATAACCTACGAGCAGTACTTC
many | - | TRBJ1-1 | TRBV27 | CASSARGAGTEAFF | TGTGCCAGCAGTGCCCGGGGGGCCGGAACTGAAGCTTTCTTT
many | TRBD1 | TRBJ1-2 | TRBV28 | CASSRDRESYGYTF | TGTGCCAGCAGCCGGGACAGGGAATCCTATGGCTACACCTTC
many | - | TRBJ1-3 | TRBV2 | CASSEAEGRATKTSGNTIYF | TGTGCCAGCAGTGAAGCGGAAGGAAGAGCCACGAAAACCTCTGGAAACACCATATATTTT
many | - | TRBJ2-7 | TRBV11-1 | CASSHTEGYEQYF | TGTGCCAGCAGCCACACTGAAGGCTACGAGCAGTACTTC
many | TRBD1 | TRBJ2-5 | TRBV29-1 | CSVVWTGEETQYF | TGCAGCGTTGTTTGGACAGGGGAAGAGACCCAGTACTTC
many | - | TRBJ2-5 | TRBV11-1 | CASSFEYSQETQYF | TGTGCCAGCAGCTTTGAGTATTCCCAAGAGACCCAGTACTTC
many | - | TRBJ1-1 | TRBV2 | CASRRLGNTEAFF | TGTGCCAGCCGCAGGCTAGGGAACACTGAAGCTTTCTTT
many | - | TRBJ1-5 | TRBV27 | CASSLSDTRLPQHF | TGTGCCAGCAGTTTATCGGACACCCGTCTGCCCCAGCATTTT
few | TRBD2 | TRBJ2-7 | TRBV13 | CASSLGLSGSYEQYF | TGTGCCAGCAGCTTAGGCCTCAGCGGGAGTTACGAGCAGTACTTC
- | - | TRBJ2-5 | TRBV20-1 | CSGTEGETQYF | TGCAGTGGGACAGAGGGAGAGACCCAGTACTTC
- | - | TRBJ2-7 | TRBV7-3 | CASSLNPGASYKQCF | TGTGCCAGCAGCTTAAATCCGGGGGCTTCCTACAAGCAGTGCTTC
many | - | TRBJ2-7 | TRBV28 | CASSLFAVGYEQYF | TGTGCCAGCAGTTTATTTGCAGTAGGTTACGAGCAGTACTTC
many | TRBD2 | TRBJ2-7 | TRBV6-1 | CASRGLTSGRGEQYF | TGTGCCAGCAGGGGACTAACTAGCGGGAGGGGCGAGCAGTACTTC
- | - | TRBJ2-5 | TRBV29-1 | CSGGVGETQYF | TGCAGCGGGGGAGTAGGGGAGACCCAGTACTTC
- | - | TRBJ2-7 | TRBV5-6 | CASSPGRAGSYEQYF | TGTGCCAGCAGCCCGGGACGGGCGGGCTCCTACGAGCAGTACTTC
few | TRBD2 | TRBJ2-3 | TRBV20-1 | CSAPGGVAGGRTDTQYF | TGCAGTGCCCCAGGGGGGGTAGCGGGGGGTCGCACAGATACGCAGTATTTT
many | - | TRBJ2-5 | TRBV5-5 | CASSFGRREGGTQYF | TGTGCCAGCAGCTTTGGCCGGCGCGAAGGAGGGACCCAGTACTTC
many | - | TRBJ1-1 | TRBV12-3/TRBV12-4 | CASSVGITEAFF | TGTGCCAGCAGTGTAGGGATCACTGAAGCTTTCTTT
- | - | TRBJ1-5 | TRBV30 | CAWSVRAGASNQPQHF | TGTGCCTGGAGTGTACGGGCAGGGGCAAGCAATCAGCCCCAGCATTTT
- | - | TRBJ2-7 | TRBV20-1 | CSAAIRKLGYFEQYF | TGCAGTGCTGCTATTCGCAAGTTAGGGTACTTCGAGCAGTACTTC
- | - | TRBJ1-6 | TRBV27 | CASILDYGRNSPLHF | TGTGCCAGCATCCTGGACTACGGGCGTAATTCACCCCTCCACTTT
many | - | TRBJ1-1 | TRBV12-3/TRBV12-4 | CASSPDWRTEAFF | TGTGCCAGCAGCCCTGATTGGAGGACTGAAGCTTTCTTT
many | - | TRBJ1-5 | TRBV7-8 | CASSLGSRNQPQHF | TGTGCCAGCAGCTTAGGGTCAAGAAATCAGCCCCAGCATTTT
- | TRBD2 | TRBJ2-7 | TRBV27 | CASSLRLAGAVEQYF | TGTGCCAGCAGTCTTCGGCTAGCGGGAGCCGTCGAGCAGTACTTC
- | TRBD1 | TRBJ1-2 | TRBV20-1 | CSASIWTGGVGYTF | TGCAGTGCTAGTATATGGACAGGGGGTGTAGGCTACACCTTC
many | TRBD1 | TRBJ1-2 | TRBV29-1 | CSVEGRQGNGYTF | TGCAGCGTTGAGGGCCGACAGGGTAACGGCTACACCTTC
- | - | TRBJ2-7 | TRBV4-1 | CASSPMLGSDAYEQYF | TGCGCCAGCAGCCCGATGTTGGGGAGCGACGCCTACGAGCAGTACTTC
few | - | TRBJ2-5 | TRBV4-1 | CASSQPPPGETQYF | TGCGCCAGCAGCCAACCTCCCCCAGGGGAGACCCAGTACTTC
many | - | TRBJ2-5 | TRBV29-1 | CSVEQGFQETQYF | TGCAGCGTTGAGCAGGGGTTCCAAGAGACCCAGTACTTC
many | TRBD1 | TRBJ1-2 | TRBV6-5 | CASRGDRGSNYGYTF | TGTGCCAGCAGGGGGGACAGGGGGTCAAACTATGGCTACACCTTC
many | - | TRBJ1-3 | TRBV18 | CASSPLQGDGNTIYF | TGTGCCAGCTCACCTCTCCAGGGCGATGGAAACACCATATATTTT
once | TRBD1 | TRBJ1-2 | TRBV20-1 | CSAFTTGIGYTF | TGCAGTGCGTTTACGACAGGGATCGGCTACACCTTC
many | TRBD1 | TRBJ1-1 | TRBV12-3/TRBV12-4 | CASSSLFGTGMNTEAFF | TGTGCCAGCAGTTCCCTTTTTGGGACAGGAATGAACACTGAAGCTTTCTTT
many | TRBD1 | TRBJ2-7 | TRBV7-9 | CASRRGQGAFYEQYF | TGTGCCAGCAGGAGAGGACAGGGGGCATTCTACGAGCAGTACTTC
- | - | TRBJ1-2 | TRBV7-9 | CASSLAVGIDYGYTF | TGTGCCAGCAGCTTAGCGGTGGGGATTGACTATGGCTACACCTTC
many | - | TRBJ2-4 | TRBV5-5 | CASSLNLLTKNIQYF | TGTGCCAGCAGCTTGAATTTACTGACCAAAAACATTCAGTACTTC
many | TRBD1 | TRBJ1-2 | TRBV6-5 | CASSTGGDYGYTF | TGTGCCAGCAGTACAGGGGGCGACTATGGCTACACCTTC
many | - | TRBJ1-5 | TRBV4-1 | CASSQQGRDNQPQHF | TGCGCCAGCAGCCAACAGGGGCGTGATAATCAGCCCCAGCATTTT
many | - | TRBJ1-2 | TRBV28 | CASSALATATYGYTF | TGTGCCAGCAGTGCCCTAGCGACAGCTACCTATGGCTACACCTTC
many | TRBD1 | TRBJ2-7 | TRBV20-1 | CSARGWDRGHEQYF | TGCAGTGCTAGAGGGTGGGACAGGGGCCACGAGCAGTACTTC
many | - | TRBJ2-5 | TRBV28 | CASSLGEGHQETQYF | TGTGCCAGCAGTTTAGGCGAGGGTCACCAAGAGACCCAGTACTTC
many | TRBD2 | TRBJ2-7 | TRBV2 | CASSETSDLYEQYF | TGTGCCAGCAGTGAGACTAGCGACCTCTACGAGCAGTACTTC
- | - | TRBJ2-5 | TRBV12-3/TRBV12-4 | CASSGTSVQETQYF | TGTGCCAGCAGCGGGACCTCAGTCCAAGAGACCCAGTACTTC